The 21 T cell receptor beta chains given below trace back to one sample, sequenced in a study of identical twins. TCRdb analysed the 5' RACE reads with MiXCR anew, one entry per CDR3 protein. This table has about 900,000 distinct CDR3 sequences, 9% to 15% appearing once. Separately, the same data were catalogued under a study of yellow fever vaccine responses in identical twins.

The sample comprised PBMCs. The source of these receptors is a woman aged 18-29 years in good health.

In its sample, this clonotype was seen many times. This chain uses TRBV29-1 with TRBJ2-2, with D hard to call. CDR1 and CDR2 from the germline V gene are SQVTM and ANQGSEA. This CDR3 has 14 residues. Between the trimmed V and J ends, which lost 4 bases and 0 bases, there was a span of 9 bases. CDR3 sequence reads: CSVGGRANTGELFF. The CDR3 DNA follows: TGCAGCGTTGGGGGTAGGGCGAACACCGGGGAGCTGTTTTTT.

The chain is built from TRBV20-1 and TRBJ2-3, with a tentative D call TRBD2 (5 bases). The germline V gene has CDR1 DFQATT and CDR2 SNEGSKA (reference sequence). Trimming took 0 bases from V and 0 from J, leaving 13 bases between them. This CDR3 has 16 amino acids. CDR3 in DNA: TGCAGTGCTAGAGATCCGGACTCCGCTAGCACAGATACGCAGTATTTT. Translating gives CSARDPDSASTDTQYF.

In nucleotides, the CDR3 is TGTGCCAGCAGCTTTATCATGGATAGCAATCAGCCCCAGCATTTT. Its protein product is CASSFIMDSNQPQHF. The genes are TRBV12-3 or TRBV12-4 and TRBJ1-5; D is unclear. The length of the CDR3 is 15 residues. Deletions cut 6 bases from V and 0 bases from J, with 12 bases between.

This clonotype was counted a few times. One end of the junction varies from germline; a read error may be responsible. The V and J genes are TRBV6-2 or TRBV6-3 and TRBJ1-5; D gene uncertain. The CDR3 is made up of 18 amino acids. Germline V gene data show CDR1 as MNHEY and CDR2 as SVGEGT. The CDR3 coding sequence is TGTGCCAGCAGTTACTACCCCCCGAAGGGATTTAGCGATCAGCCCCAGCATTTT. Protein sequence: CASSYYPPKGFSDQPQHF.

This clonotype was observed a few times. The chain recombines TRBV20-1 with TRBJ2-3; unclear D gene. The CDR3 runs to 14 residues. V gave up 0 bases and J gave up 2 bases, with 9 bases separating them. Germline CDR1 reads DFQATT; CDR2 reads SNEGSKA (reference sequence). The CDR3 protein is CSARDLVATDTQYF. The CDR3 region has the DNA TGCAGTGCTAGAGATCTGGTCGCCACAGATACGCAGTATTTT.

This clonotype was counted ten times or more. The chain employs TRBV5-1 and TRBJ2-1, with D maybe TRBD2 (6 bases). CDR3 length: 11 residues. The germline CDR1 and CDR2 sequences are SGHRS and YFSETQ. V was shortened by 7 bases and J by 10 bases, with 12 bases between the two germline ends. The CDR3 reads CASFMGGEQFF. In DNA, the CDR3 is TGCGCCAGCTTCATGGGGGGAGAGCAGTTCTTC.

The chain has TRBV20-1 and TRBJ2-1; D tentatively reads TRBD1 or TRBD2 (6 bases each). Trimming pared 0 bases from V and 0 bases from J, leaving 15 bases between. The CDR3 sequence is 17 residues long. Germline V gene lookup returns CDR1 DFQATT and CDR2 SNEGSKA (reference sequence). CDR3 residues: CSAREGRGGSSYNEQFF. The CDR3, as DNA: TGCAGTGCTAGAGAGGGACGAGGGGGGAGCTCCTACAATGAGCAGTTCTTC.

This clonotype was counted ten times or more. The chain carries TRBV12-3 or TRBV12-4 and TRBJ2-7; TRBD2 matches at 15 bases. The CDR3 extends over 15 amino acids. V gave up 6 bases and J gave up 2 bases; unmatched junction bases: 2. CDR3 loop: CASRGTSGGTYEQYV. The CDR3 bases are TGTGCCAGCAGAGGGACTAGCGGGGGGACCTACGAGCAGTACGTC.

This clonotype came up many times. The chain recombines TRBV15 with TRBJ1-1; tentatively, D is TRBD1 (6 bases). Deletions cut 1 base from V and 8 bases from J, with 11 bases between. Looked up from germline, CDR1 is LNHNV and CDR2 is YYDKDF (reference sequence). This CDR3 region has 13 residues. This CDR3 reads CATSRAGTSEAFF. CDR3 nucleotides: TGTGCCACCAGCAGAGCCGGGACATCGGAAGCTTTCTTT.

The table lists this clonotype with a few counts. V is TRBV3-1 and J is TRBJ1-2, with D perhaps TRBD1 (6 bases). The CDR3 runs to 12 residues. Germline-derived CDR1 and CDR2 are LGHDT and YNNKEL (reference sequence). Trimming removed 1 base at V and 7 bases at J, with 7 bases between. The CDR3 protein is CASSQAGVGYTF. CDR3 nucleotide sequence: TGTGCCAGCAGCCAAGCAGGGGTTGGCTACACCTTC.

CDR3 bases: TGTGCCATCAGTGAGTCAACCGACACTGAAGCTTTCTTT. It is translated as CAISESTDTEAFF. V and J are TRBV10-3 and TRBJ1-1; unclear D gene. Germline V gene data show CDR1 as ENHRY and CDR2 as SYGVKD. The CDR3 runs 13 residues. V was clipped by 0 bases and J by 3 bases, with 5 bases between them.

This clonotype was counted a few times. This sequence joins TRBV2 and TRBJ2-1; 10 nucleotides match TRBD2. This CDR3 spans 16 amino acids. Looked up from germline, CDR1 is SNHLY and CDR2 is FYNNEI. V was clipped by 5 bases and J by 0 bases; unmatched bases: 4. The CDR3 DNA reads TGTGCCAGCAGTAATAGCGGGGGGAGCTCCTACAATGAGCAGTTCTTC. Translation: CASSNSGGSSYNEQFF.

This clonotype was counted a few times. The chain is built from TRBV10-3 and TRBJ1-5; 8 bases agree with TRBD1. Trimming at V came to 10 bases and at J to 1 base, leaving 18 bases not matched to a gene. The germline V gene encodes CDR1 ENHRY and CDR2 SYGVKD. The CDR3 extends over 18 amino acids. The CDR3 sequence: CASQPGTGDEWSNQPQHF. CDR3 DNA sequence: TGTGCCAGTCAGCCTGGGACAGGTGATGAGTGGAGCAATCAGCCCCAGCATTTT.

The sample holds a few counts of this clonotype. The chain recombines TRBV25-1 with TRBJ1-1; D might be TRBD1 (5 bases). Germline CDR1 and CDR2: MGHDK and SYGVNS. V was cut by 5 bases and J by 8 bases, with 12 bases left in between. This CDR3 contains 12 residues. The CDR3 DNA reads TGTGCCAGCAGTATTCCCGGGACGGAAGCTTTCTTT. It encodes CASSIPGTEAFF.

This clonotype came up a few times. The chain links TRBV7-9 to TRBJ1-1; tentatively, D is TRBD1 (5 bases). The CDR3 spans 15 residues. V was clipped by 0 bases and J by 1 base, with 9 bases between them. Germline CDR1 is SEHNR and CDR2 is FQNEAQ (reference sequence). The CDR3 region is CASSLALGQNTEAFF. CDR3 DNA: TGTGCCAGCAGCTTAGCGTTGGGGCAGAACACTGAAGCTTTCTTT. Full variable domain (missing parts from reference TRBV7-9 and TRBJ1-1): DTGVSQNPRHKITKRGQNVTFRCDPISEHNRLYWYRQTLGQGPEFLTYFQNEAQLEKSRLLSDRFSAERPKGSFSTLEIQRTEQGDSAMYLCASSLALGQNTEAFFGQGTRLTVV.

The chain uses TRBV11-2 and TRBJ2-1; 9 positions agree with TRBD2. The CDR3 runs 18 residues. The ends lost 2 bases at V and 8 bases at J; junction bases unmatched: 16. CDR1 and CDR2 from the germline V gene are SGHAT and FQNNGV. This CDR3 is CASSLKRALAGWGDEQFF. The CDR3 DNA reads TGTGCCAGCAGCTTAAAGCGGGCGCTAGCGGGATGGGGGGATGAGCAGTTCTTC. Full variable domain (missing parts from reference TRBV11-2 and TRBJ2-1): EAGVAQSPRYKIIEKRQSVAFWCNPISGHATLYWYQQILGQGPKLLIQFQNNGVVDDSQLPKDRFSAERLKGVDSTLKIQPAKLEDSAVYLCASSLKRALAGWGDEQFFGPGTRLTVL.

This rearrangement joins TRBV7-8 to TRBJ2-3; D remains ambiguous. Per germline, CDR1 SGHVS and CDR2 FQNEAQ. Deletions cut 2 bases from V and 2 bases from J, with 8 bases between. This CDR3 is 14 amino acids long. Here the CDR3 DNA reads TGTGCCAGCAGCTTACCAAGAGACACAGATACGCAGTATTTT. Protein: CASSLPRDTDTQYF.

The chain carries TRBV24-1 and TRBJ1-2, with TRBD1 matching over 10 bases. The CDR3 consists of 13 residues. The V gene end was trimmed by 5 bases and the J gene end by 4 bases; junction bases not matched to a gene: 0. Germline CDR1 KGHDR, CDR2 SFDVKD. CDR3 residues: CATSGQGAYGYTF. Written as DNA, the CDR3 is TGTGCCACCAGTGGACAGGGGGCCTATGGCTACACCTTC.

In DNA form, the CDR3 reads TGTGCCAGCAGTACAGACCCCGGGAGCACAGATACGCAGTATTTT. This sequence encodes CASSTDPGSTDTQYF. The rearrangement uses TRBV13 and TRBJ2-3; D gene ambiguous. Germline V gives CDR1 PRHDT, CDR2 FYEKMQ (reference sequence). V was cut by 6 bases and J by 0 bases, with 13 bases left in between. CDR3 length equals 15 residues.

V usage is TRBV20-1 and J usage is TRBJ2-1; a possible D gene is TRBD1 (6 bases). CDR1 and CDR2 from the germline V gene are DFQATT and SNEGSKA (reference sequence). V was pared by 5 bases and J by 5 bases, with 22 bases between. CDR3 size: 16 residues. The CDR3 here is CSAHKLQGPGDNEQFF. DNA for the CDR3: TGCAGTGCTCATAAATTACAGGGTCCAGGAGACAATGAGCAGTTCTTC.

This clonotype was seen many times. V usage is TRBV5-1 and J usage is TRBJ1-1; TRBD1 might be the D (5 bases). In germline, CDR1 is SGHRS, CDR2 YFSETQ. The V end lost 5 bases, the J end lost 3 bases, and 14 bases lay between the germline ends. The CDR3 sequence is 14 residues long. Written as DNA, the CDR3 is TGCGCCAGCAGATCAACAGGTGGGGACACTGAAGCTTTCTTT. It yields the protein CASRSTGGDTEAFF.